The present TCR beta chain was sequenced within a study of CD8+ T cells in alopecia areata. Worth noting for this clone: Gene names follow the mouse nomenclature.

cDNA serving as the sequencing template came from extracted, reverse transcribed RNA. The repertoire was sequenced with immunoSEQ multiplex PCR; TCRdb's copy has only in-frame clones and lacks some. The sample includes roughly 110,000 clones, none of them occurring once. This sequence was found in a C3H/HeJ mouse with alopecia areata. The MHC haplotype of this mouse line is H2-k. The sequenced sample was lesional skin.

The chain's CDR3 is CASSPTDSQNTLYF. The CDR3 bases that were read are TGTGCTAGCAGTCCGACAGATAGTCAAAAC. J is TRBJ2-4 and V is TRBV17; a weak D match, TRBD1 (5 bases). Sequencing ends 4 residues short of the CDR3 end; the germline J gene provides the rest. Per the germline V gene, CDR1 is MNHDT and CDR2 is YYDKIL. The CDR3 totals 14 residues. V shed 5 bases and J shed 0 bases, with 9 bases lying between them.